The 20 T cell receptor beta chains in this list originate from one sample, sequenced in a study of blood T cell repertoires in COVID-19 (dated by TCRdb to the early 2020s). The protocol used for the library was the immunoSEQ multiplex PCR assay. TCRdb obtained this table from immuneACCESS and retained in-frame rearrangements with V and J assigned. These tables miss some clones; where compared with another copy, unresolved V genes account for less than half of the shortfall, and the remainder is unexplained. The sample data list about 160,000 clones, and over 70% of these were observed just once. The biggest ten clones account for around 2.7% of the sample. The sequenced sample was peripheral blood. The receptors were gathered from a man aged 70-80 years with acute or convalescent COVID-19.

The chain joins TRBV15 to TRBJ1-2; D gene uncertain. The CDR3 consists of 13 residues. The germline V gene encodes CDR1 LNHNV and CDR2 YYDKDF (reference sequence). V dropped 0 bases and J dropped 5 bases, with 7 bases sitting between them. The DNA for the CDR3 is TGTGCCACCAGCAGAGAAGGCGGTTATGGCTACACCTTC. Protein sequence: CATSREGGYGYTF.

The chain is built from TRBV11-2 and TRBJ2-7; 7 bases map to TRBD1. Germline V gives CDR1 SGHAT, CDR2 FQNNGV. V lost 2 bases to trimming and J lost 2 bases; unmatched junction nucleotides: 3. This CDR3 spans 14 amino acids. The CDR3 DNA is TGTGCCAGCAGCTTATACAGGGGTACCTACGAGCAGTACTTC. It is translated as CASSLYRGTYEQYF.

The V call is TRBV6-6, the J call TRBJ2-1; possible D gene TRBD2, 6 bases. V was trimmed by 5 bases and J by 10 bases, leaving 18 bases between them. This CDR3 contains 14 residues. Germline V CDR1 and CDR2: MNHNY, SVGAGI (reference sequence). This CDR3 reads CASSDGIGGGEQFF. The CDR3 DNA reads as TGTGCCAGCAGTGACGGTATCGGGGGTGGGGAGCAGTTCTTC.

The genes are TRBV6-1 and TRBJ1-2; D may be TRBD1 (5 bases). The CDR3 runs to 16 residues. Germline V gene data show CDR1 as MNHNS and CDR2 as SASEGT. Trimming took off 2 bases at V and 2 bases at J, with 15 bases between the two ends. CDR3 region: CASSERSRGLNYGYTF. In nucleotides, the CDR3 is TGTGCCAGCAGTGAACGGTCGCGGGGACTCAACTATGGCTACACCTTC.

This clone was found once. This sequence joins TRBV7-2 and TRBJ2-1; 13 nucleotides line up with TRBD2. This CDR3 comprises 15 residues. CDR1 SGHTA and CDR2 FQGNSA come from the germline V gene. V shed 7 bases and J 8 bases; nucleotides not matched to a gene: 8. The CDR3 spells CASTIGTSGIDEQFF. The CDR3 DNA sequence: TGTGCCAGCACCATCGGGACTAGCGGGATAGATGAGCAGTTCTTC.

The rearrangement joins TRBV6-2 or TRBV6-3 to TRBJ2-7, with 7 bases fitting TRBD2. The V segment lost 3 bases and the J segment 3 bases; nucleotides outside the gene matches: 5. Per the germline V gene, CDR1 is MNHEY and CDR2 is SVGEGT. The CDR3 has 14 residues. The CDR3 region has the DNA TGTGCCAGCAGTTATAGCCTAGCGGACTACGAGCAGTACTTC. It encodes CASSYSLADYEQYF.

This rearrangement joins TRBV7-9 to TRBJ2-1; TRBD2 aligns across 7 bases. The V segment lost 6 bases and the J segment 5 bases; nucleotides outside the gene matches: 16. The CDR3 contains 17 residues. CDR1 SEHNR and CDR2 FQNEAQ come from the germline V gene (reference sequence). Written as DNA, the CDR3 is TGTGCCAGCAGACCCGTGCTGGGGCGGGAGAGGCACAATGAGCAGTTCTTC. This gives the protein CASRPVLGRERHNEQFF.

The chain has TRBV18 and TRBJ2-1; D is uncertain. CDR3 length: 14 residues. V was pared by 2 bases and J by 6 bases, with 11 bases between. Germline V gene data show CDR1 as KGHSH and CDR2 as LQKENI. The CDR3 region has the DNA TGTGCCAGCTCACCAGTCAAAACTTTCAATGAGCAGTTCTTC. Its protein product is CASSPVKTFNEQFF.

The rearrangement joins TRBV28 to TRBJ2-7; tentatively, D is TRBD2 (6 bases). Trimming cost V 6 bases and J 0 bases, with 15 bases left between them. The V gene's germline CDR1 is MDHEN and CDR2 SYDVKM. CDR3 length: 15 amino acids. For the CDR3, the DNA is TGTGCCAGCAGCCGGGAGCGGATTAGCTCCTACGAGCAGTACTTC. As protein: CASSRERISSYEQYF.

The chain is built from TRBV29-1 and TRBJ1-6; D unresolved. The V gene lost 8 bases and the J gene lost 5 bases, with 13 bases spanning the gap. The V gene's germline CDR1 is SQVTM and CDR2 ANQGSEA. This CDR3 has 13 amino acids. The CDR3 protein is CSPDGIHNSPLHF. CDR3 nucleotide sequence: TGCAGCCCCGATGGCATCCATAATTCACCCCTCCACTTT. The complete variable domain, with remaining parts taken from reference TRBV29-1 and TRBJ1-6, reads SAVISQKPSRDICQRGTSLTIQCQVDSQVTMMFWYRQQPGQSLTLIATANQGSEATYESGFVIDKFPISRPNLTFSTLTVSNMSPEDSSIYLCSPDGIHNSPLHFGNGTRLTVT.

The rearrangement uses TRBV7-8 and TRBJ2-3; 9 bases fit TRBD1. V dropped 4 bases and J dropped 1; count of bases not matched to a gene: 6. Germline assignment: CDR1 SGHVS and CDR2 FQNEAQ. This CDR3 contains 16 residues. The CDR3 region has the DNA TGTGCCAGCAGCTCAGAGAGACAGGGGGGCACAGATACGCAGTATTTT. Its protein is CASSSERQGGTDTQYF.

The chain recombines TRBV5-1 with TRBJ2-7; D not certain. Germline assignment: CDR1 SGHRS and CDR2 YFSETQ. Trimming stripped 4 bases from V and 3 bases from J, with 14 bases between. This CDR3 contains 14 residues. The CDR3 region has the DNA TGCGCCAGCAGCCCGAACCGGGTGGTCTACGAGCAGTACTTC. Translated: CASSPNRVVYEQYF.

The gene calls are TRBV4-3 and TRBJ2-3, with D possibly TRBD2 on 6 matching bases. The V end was cut by 0 bases, the J end by 4 bases, with 11 bases between. The CDR3 loop spans 15 amino acids. CDR1 is LGHNA and CDR2 is YSLEER in the germline V gene. CDR3 nucleotides: TGCGCCAGCAGCCAAGATACCGGGGGATCAGATACGCAGTATTTT. Its translation: CASSQDTGGSDTQYF.

This clone was recorded once. The gene calls are TRBV11-3 and TRBJ1-1; D may be TRBD1 (5 bases). Trimming took 0 bases from V and 5 from J, leaving 10 bases between them. The CDR3 runs 14 residues. The germline V gene has CDR1 SGHNT and CDR2 YENEEA. The CDR3 DNA is TGTGCCAGCAGCTTAGACGGAGGGGAGACTGAAGCTTTCTTT. It yields the protein CASSLDGGETEAFF.

This clone was detected only a few times. The gene calls are TRBV9 and TRBJ2-5; no clear D. The germline CDR1 and CDR2 sequences are SGDLS and YYNGEE. This CDR3 has 13 residues. V lost 0 bases, J lost 1 base, and 4 bases lay in between. The CDR3, as DNA: TGTGCCAGCAGCGTAGTCAGCCAAGAGACCCAGTACTTC. The encoded protein is CASSVVSQETQYF.

The genes are TRBV7-9 and TRBJ2-5; the match to TRBD2 covers 8 bases. The CDR3 loop spans 15 amino acids. Germline V lookup: CDR1 SEHNR, CDR2 FQNEAQ (reference sequence). V was pared by 4 bases and J by 2 bases, with 6 bases of the junction left unmatched. This CDR3 reads CASSWVGGGQETQYF. In DNA, the CDR3 is TGTGCCAGCAGCTGGGTTGGCGGGGGGCAAGAGACCCAGTACTTC.

This clone was observed once. This chain links TRBV20-1 with TRBJ2-1; 14 bases match TRBD2. V dropped 3 bases and J dropped 6; count of bases not matched to a gene: 4. Germline CDR1 reads DFQATT; CDR2 reads SNEGSKA (reference sequence). The CDR3 totals 15 residues. The CDR3 DNA reads as TGCAGTGCTAGTAAGACTAGCGGGAGGGCCAATGAGCAGTTCTTC. Protein: CSASKTSGRANEQFF.

This clone occurred once. This chain uses TRBV5-1 with TRBJ1-2, with D unclear. This CDR3 comprises 15 residues. Trimming stripped 4 bases from V and 2 bases from J, with 15 bases between. Germline V lookup: CDR1 SGHRS, CDR2 YFSETQ. CDR3 nucleotides: TGCGCCAGCAGCCTTGACGGGTTTTCGAACTATGGCTACACCTTC. This encodes CASSLDGFSNYGYTF. The entire variable domain, with the rest obtained from reference TRBV5-1 and TRBJ1-2, is as follows: KAGVTQTPRYLIKTRGQQVTLSCSPISGHRSVSWYQQTPGQGLQFLFEYFSETQRNKGNFPGRFSGRQFSNSRSEMNVSTLELGDSALYLCASSLDGFSNYGYTFGSGTRLTVV.

This clone was recorded many times. The gene calls are TRBV5-4 and TRBJ2-5; D is possibly TRBD1 (5 bases). Trimming removed 0 bases at V and 0 bases at J, with 6 bases between. The germline V gene encodes CDR1 SGHNT and CDR2 YYREEE (reference sequence). CDR3 size: 14 residues. CDR3 residues: CASSLDRYQETQYF. The CDR3, as DNA: TGTGCCAGCAGCTTGGACAGGTACCAAGAGACCCAGTACTTC.

This chain joins TRBV27 and TRBJ2-7, with a possible D match to TRBD1 (5 bases). The V end lost 1 base, the J end lost 5 bases, and 15 bases lay between the germline ends. In germline, CDR1 is MNHEY, CDR2 SMNVEV (reference sequence). CDR3 length equals 15 residues. In nucleotides, the CDR3 is TGTGCCAGCAGTTTATTCCCCCCCCTAGGGGACGAGCAGTACTTC. It yields the protein CASSLFPPLGDEQYF.